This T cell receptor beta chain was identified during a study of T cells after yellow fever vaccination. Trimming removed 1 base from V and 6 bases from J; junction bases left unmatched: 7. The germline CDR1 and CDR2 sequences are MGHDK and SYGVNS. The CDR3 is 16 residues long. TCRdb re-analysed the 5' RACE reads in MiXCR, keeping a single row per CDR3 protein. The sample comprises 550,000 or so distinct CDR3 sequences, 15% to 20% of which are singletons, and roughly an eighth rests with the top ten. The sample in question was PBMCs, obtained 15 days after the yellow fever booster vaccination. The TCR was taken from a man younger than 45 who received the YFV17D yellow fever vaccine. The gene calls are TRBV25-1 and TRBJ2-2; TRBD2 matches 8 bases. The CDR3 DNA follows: TGTGCCAGCAGTGAATTCGTCGCGGGAGGCCCCGGGGAGCTGTTTTTT. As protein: CASSEFVAGGPGELFF.